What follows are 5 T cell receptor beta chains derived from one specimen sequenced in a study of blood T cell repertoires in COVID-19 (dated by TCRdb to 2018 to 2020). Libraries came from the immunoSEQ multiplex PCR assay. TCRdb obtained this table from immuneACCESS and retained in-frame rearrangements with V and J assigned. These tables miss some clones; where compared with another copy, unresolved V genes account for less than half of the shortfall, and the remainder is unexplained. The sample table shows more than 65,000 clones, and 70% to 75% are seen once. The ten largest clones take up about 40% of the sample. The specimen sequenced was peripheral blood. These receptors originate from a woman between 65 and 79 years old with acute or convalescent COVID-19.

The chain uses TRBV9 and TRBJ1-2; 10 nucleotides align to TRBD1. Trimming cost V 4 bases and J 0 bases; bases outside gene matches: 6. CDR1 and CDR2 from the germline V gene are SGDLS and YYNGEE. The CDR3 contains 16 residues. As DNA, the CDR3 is TGTGCCAGCAGCCGGAAGGACAGGGGGACTAACTATGGCTACACCTTC. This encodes CASSRKDRGTNYGYTF.

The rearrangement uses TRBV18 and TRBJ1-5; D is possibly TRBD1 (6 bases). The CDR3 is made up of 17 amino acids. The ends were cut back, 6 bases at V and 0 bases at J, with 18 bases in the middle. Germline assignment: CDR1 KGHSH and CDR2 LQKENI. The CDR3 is CASSQRPQGYSNQPQHF. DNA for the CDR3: TGTGCCAGCTCCCAGAGACCACAGGGATATAGCAATCAGCCCCAGCATTTT.

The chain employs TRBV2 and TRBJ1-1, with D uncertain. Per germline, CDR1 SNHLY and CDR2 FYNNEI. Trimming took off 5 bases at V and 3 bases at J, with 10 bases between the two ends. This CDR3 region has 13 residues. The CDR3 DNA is TGTGCCAGCAGTCAACAGTGGGACACTGAAGCTTTCTTT. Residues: CASSQQWDTEAFF.

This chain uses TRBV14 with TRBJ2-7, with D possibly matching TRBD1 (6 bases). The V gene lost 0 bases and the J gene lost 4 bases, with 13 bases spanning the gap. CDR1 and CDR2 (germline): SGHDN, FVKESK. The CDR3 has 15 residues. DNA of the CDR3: TGTGCCAGCAGCCAAGAAAACAGGGTATTATACGAGCAGTACTTC. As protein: CASSQENRVLYEQYF.

The CDR3 DNA follows: TGTGCCAGCAGCTCGAACCTAGACAGGGTAACTAACTATGGCTACACCTTC. This sequence encodes CASSSNLDRVTNYGYTF. The chain recombines TRBV5-5 with TRBJ1-2; 7 nucleotides match TRBD1. The CDR3 runs 17 residues. The germline V gene has CDR1 SGHKS and CDR2 YYEKEE (reference sequence). J gave up 0 bases and V 3 bases, and 11 bases lay outside the gene matches.